The T cell receptor (beta chain) described here comes from a study of blood T cell repertoires in COVID-19. CDR1 and CDR2 from the germline V gene are SGHTA and FQGTGA. CDR3 length: 12 amino acids. The V end was cut by 5 bases, the J end by 8 bases, with 12 bases between. Measured with immunoSEQ multiplex PCR; TCRdb has only the in-frame clones, and not every one. The sample shows roughly 260,000 clones, approximately 90% of them seen only once. Donors in Cohort 3 counted as recovered after two negative PCRs, clearance, or symptom resolution. The sample consisted of PBMCs or T cells enriched from blood (not recorded which). This sequence originates from a woman aged 18-35 years who had recovered from COVID-19. The V gene is TRBV7-3, the J gene TRBJ2-5; weak D call: TRBD1 (6 bases). This CDR3 is CASSPEGGTQYF. CDR3 DNA: TGTGCCAGCAGCCCGGAAGGGGGAACCCAGTACTTC.